These 11 T cell receptor beta chains were all obtained from the same sample, sequenced in a study of response to subunit inactivated influenza vaccine. TCRdb reprocessed the RT-PCR reads with MiXCR, giving one entry per CDR3 protein. Of about 180,000 distinct CDR3 sequences listed, around 9% are singletons. Here the sequenced sample was non-naive T cells sorted from PBMCs, taken on the day of vaccination. The origin of the receptors is a man aged 50 or older who received an inactivated influenza vaccine.

The V and J genes are TRBV11-2 and TRBJ2-7; no firm D call. Trimming pared 1 base from V and 2 bases from J, leaving 6 bases between. Germline V lookup: CDR1 SGHAT, CDR2 FQNNGV. The CDR3 contains 13 residues. The CDR3 coding sequence is TGTGCCAGCAGCTTAGGGCAGCCCTACGAGCAGTACTTC. As protein: CASSLGQPYEQYF.

There are many counts of this clonotype. The genes are TRBV28 and TRBJ2-1; 7 bases are shared with TRBD2. V was pared by 2 bases and J by 0 bases, with 7 bases of the junction left unmatched. Looked up from germline, CDR1 is MDHEN and CDR2 is SYDVKM. This CDR3 comprises 17 residues. The CDR3 DNA is TGTGCCAGCAGTTTAGGTCAGCGCGGGAGCTCCTACAATGAGCAGTTCTTC. This gives the protein CASSLGQRGSSYNEQFF.

This clonotype was counted a few times. The chain recombines TRBV20-1 with TRBJ1-6, with 7 bases identical to TRBD1. The CDR3 is 14 residues long. CDR1 is DFQATT and CDR2 is SNEGSKA in the germline V gene (reference sequence). V shed 3 bases, J shed 5 bases, and the junction held 4 bases outside the gene matches. This CDR3 is CSASQGVNNSPLHF. The CDR3, as DNA: TGCAGTGCTAGTCAGGGGGTAAATAATTCACCCCTCCACTTT.

Ten or more counts support this clonotype. The chain carries TRBV7-9 and TRBJ2-1; 8 bases line up with TRBD1. Trimming at V came to 2 bases and at J to 12 bases, leaving 6 bases not matched to a gene. The CDR3 has 13 residues. CDR1 SEHNR and CDR2 FQNEAQ come from the germline V gene (reference sequence). The CDR3 nucleotides read TGTGCCAGCAGCTTATTACAGGGGGGAACGCAGTTCTTC. This gives the protein CASSLLQGGTQFF.

This clonotype was detected a few times. The chain combines TRBV28 with TRBJ2-6; D is uncertain. Trimming stripped 7 bases from V and 4 bases from J, with 14 bases between. Germline lookup yields CDR1 MDHEN and CDR2 SYDVKM. The CDR3 loop spans 15 amino acids. CDR3 loop: CASITSSLGANVLTF. The CDR3 DNA reads as TGTGCCAGCATAACGTCGAGTTTGGGGGCCAACGTCCTGACTTTC.

In this sample, this clonotype turned up many times. The V and J genes are TRBV4-3 and TRBJ1-1, with D maybe TRBD1 (6 bases). Germline-derived CDR1 and CDR2 are LGHNA and YSLEER. The CDR3 is 12 amino acids. V lost 4 bases and J lost 11, with 14 bases in between. CDR3 protein: CASSRGEGEAFF. CDR3 nucleotides: TGCGCCAGCAGCCGCGGGGAGGGGGAGGCTTTCTTT.

This clonotype has at least ten counts. This chain links TRBV12-3 or TRBV12-4 with TRBJ1-4, with D perhaps matching TRBD1 (5 bases). V was cut by 6 bases and J by 7 bases, with 21 bases left in between. The CDR3 contains 16 residues. CDR3 sequence: CASSAPGTPRGEKLFF. The CDR3 coding sequence is TGTGCCAGCAGCGCACCCGGGACCCCGAGAGGTGAAAAACTGTTTTTT.

The genes are TRBV6-6 and TRBJ2-1, with 7 positions matching TRBD2. Germline V CDR1 and CDR2: MNHNY, SVGAGI (reference sequence). The CDR3 runs 13 residues. Trimming at V came to 6 bases and at J to 8 bases, leaving 7 bases not matched to a gene. CDR3 sequence (DNA): TGTGCCAGCAGCCCCGGGACTATATATGAGCAGTTCTTC. Translation: CASSPGTIYEQFF.

The chain uses TRBV20-1 and TRBJ1-2; D remains unclear. Germline V gene data show CDR1 as DFQATT and CDR2 as SNEGSKA (reference sequence). The germline V and J ends were trimmed by 4 bases and 5 bases, with 11 bases remaining between them. This CDR3 has 12 residues. The CDR3 nucleotides read TGCAGTGCTAAAGTGGACCATTATGGCTACACCTTC. Translating gives CSAKVDHYGYTF.

This clonotype was seen a handful of times. The V call is TRBV18, the J call TRBJ2-3; no definite D call. V gave up 0 bases and J gave up 2 bases, with 9 bases separating them. CDR1 is KGHSH and CDR2 is LQKENI in the germline V gene. The CDR3 is made up of 15 amino acids. The CDR3 reads CASSPPGLNTDTQYF. The DNA of the CDR3 is TGTGCCAGCTCACCACCGGGCCTGAACACAGATACGCAGTATTTT. Supplemented by reference TRBV18 and TRBJ2-3, the full variable domain reads NAGVMQNPRHLVRRRGQEARLRCSPMKGHSHVYWYRQLPEEGLKFMVYLQKENIIDESGMPKERFSAEFPKEGPSILRIQQVVRGDSAAYFCASSPPGLNTDTQYFGPGTRLTVL.

This chain uses TRBV20-1 with TRBJ2-1, with no clear D. The CDR3 length is 15 residues. CDR1 and CDR2 (germline): DFQATT, SNEGSKA (reference sequence). Trimming cost V 0 bases and J 8 bases, with 17 bases left between them. The CDR3 DNA reads as TGCAGTGCTAGAGATCCTGGGATTCATTGGGATGAGCAGTTCTTC. Encoded protein: CSARDPGIHWDEQFF.